The clone carrying this TCR beta chain occurred once. This record belongs to a study of blood T cell repertoires in COVID-19. Study information: Sample material is recorded as cDNA or gDNA derived from T cells, B-cell-depleted T cells, or PBMCs.

CDR1 KGHSH and CDR2 LQKENI come from the germline V gene. The trim removed 3 bases at V and 9 bases at J, leaving 5 bases unmatched. This CDR3 is 15 amino acids long. In the original workflow: Researchers report that nucleated cell counts were estimated from reference gene primer amplification. TCRdb's copy holds only in-frame clones and misses some; the assay was immunoSEQ multiplex PCR. V, J and clone size were drawn from that table, and D and trimming were deduced from the DNA. The table shows some 400,000 clones, with roughly 91% occurring only once. The chain carries TRBV18 and TRBJ2-1; 13 bases agree with TRBD2. The sequenced sample consisted of PBMCs or T cells enriched from blood (not recorded which). The clonotype comes from a woman aged 30 to 39 who had recovered from COVID-19. The CDR3 region is CASSPRTSGSLEQFF. The CDR3 nucleotides read TGTGCCAGCTCACCTAGGACTAGCGGGAGCCTTGAGCAGTTCTTC.